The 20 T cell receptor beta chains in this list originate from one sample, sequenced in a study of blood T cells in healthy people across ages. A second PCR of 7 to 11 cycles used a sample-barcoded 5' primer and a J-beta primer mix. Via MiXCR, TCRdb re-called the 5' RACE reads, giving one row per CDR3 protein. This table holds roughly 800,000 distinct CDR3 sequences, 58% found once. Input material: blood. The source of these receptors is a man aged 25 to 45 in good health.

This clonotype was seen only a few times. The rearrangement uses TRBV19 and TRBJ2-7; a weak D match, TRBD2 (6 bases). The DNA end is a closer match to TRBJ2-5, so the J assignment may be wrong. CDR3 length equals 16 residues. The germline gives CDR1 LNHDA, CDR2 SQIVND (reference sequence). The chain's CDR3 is CANSLRERAGRKTQYF. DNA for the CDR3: TGTGCCAACTCCCTCCGGGAACGGGCGGGGAGGAAGACCCAGTACTTC.

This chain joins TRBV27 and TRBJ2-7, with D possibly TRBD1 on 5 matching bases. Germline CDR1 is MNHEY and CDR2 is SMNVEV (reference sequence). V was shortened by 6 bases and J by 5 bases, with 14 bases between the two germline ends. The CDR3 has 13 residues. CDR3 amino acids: CASREPGLNEQYF. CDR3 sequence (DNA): TGTGCCAGCAGAGAACCAGGGCTCAACGAGCAGTACTTC.

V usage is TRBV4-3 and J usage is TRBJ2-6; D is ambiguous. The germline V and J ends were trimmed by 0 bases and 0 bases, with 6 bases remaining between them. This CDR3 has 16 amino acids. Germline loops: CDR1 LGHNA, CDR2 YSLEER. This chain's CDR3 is CASSQDRSSGANVLTF. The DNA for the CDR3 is TGCGCCAGCAGCCAAGATCGTAGCTCTGGGGCCAACGTCCTGACTTTC.

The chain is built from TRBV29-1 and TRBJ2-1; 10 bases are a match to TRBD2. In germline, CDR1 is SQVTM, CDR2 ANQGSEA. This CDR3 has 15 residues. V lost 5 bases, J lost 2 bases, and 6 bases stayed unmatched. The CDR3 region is CSVRTSGTTYNEQFF. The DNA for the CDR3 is TGCAGCGTTCGAACTAGCGGGACCACCTACAATGAGCAGTTCTTC.

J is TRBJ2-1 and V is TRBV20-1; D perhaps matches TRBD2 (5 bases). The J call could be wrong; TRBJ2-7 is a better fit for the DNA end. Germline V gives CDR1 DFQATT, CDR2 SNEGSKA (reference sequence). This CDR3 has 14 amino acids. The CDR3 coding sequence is TGCAGTGCTAGAGCCGGGATTACCTACAATGAGCAGTACTTC. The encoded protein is CSARAGITYNEQYF.

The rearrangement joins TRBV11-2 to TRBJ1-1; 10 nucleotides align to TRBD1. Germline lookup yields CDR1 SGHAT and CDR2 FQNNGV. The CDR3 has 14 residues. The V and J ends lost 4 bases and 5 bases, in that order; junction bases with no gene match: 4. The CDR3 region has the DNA TGTGCCAGCAGCTCGACAGGGGGCTGGACTGAAGCTTTCTTT. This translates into CASSSTGGWTEAFF.

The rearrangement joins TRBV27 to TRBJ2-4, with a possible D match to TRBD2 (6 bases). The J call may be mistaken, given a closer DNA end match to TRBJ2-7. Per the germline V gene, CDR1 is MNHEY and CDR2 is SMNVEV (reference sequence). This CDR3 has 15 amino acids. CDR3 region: CASSLSTGGHYEQYF. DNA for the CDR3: TGTGCCAGCAGTTTATCGACCGGGGGTCACTACGAGCAGTACTTC.

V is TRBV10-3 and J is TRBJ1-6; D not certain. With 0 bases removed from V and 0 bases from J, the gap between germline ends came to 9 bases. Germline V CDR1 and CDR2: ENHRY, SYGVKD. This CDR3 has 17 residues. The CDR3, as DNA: TGTGCCATCAGTGAGTCAGGAGAGAGCTCCTATAATTCACCCCTCCACTTT. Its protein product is CAISESGESSYNSPLHF.

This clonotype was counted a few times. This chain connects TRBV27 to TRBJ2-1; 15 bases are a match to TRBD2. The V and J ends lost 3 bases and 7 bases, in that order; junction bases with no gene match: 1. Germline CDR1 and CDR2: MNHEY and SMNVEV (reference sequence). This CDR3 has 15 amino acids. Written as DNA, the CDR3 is TGTGCCAGCAGTTTCGGGACTAGCGGGAGGAATGAGCAGTTCTTC. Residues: CASSFGTSGRNEQFF.

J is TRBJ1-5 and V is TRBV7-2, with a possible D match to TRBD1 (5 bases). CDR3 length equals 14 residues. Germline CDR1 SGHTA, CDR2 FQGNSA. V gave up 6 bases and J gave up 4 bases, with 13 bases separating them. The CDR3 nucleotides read TGTGCCAGCAGTTATACAGGTGGTAATCAGCCCCAGCATTTT. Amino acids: CASSYTGGNQPQHF.

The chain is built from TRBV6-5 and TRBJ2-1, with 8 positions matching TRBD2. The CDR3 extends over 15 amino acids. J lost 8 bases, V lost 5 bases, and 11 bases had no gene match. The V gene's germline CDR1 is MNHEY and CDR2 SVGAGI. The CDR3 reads CASSHLSGGGDEQFF. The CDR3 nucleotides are TGTGCCAGCAGTCACCTAAGCGGGGGCGGGGATGAGCAGTTCTTC.

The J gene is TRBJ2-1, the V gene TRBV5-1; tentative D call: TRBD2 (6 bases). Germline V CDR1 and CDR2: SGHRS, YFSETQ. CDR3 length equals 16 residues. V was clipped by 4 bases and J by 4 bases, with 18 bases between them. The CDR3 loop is CASSASEGGEYNEQFF. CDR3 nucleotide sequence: TGCGCCAGCAGCGCTTCGGAGGGTGGGGAATACAATGAGCAGTTCTTC.

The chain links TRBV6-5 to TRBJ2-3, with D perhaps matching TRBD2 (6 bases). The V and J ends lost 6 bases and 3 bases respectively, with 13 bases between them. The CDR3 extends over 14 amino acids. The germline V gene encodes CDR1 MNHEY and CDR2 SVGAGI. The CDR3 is CASRIGTETDTQYF. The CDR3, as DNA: TGTGCCAGCAGAATAGGGACTGAAACAGATACGCAGTATTTT.

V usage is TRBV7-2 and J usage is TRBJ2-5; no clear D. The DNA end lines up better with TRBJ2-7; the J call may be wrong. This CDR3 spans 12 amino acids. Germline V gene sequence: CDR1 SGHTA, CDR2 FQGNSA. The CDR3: CASSFERGEQYF. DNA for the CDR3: TGTGCCAGCAGCTTTGAACGTGGCGAGCAGTACTTC.

The CDR3 spells CASTWTGFDYGYTF. DNA for the CDR3: TGTGCCAGCACCTGGACAGGGTTCGACTATGGCTACACCTTC. V gene TRBV12-3 or TRBV12-4 combines with J gene TRBJ1-2, with 8 bases that match TRBD1. V trimming: 7 bases; J trimming: 3 bases; junction bases outside the gene matches: 7. This CDR3 is built from 14 residues.

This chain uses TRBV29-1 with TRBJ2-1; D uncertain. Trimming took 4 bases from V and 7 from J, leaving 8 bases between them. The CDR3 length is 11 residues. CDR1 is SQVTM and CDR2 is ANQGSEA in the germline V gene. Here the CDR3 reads CSVAGVNEQFF. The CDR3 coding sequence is TGCAGCGTTGCAGGAGTGAATGAGCAGTTCTTC.

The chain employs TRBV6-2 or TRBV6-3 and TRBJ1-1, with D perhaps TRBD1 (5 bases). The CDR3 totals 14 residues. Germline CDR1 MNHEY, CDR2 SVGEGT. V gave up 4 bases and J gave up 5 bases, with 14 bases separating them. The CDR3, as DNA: TGTGCCAGCAGTTCTCGGGGCGAGGGAACTGAAGCTTTCTTT. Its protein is CASSSRGEGTEAFF.

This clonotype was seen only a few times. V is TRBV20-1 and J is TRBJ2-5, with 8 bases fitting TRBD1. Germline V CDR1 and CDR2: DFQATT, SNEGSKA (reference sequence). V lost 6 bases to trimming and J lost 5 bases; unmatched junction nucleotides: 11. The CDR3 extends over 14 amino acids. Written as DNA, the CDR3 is TGCAGTGCACCCACAGGGGGTGTCCAGGAGACCCAGTACTTC. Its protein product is CSAPTGGVQETQYF.

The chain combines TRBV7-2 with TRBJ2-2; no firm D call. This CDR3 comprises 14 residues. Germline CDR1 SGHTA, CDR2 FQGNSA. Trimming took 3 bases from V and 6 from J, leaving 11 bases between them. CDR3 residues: CASSLLVQAGELFF. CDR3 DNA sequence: TGTGCCAGCAGCTTGTTGGTTCAGGCCGGGGAGCTGTTTTTT.

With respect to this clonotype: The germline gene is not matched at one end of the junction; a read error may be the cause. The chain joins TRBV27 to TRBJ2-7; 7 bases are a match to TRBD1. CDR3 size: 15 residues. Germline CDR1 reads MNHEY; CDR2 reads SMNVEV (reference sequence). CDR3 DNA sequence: TGTGCCGGCAGTTTACAGGGGTTCAGCTCCTACGAGCAGTACTTC. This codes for CAGSLQGFSSYEQYF.